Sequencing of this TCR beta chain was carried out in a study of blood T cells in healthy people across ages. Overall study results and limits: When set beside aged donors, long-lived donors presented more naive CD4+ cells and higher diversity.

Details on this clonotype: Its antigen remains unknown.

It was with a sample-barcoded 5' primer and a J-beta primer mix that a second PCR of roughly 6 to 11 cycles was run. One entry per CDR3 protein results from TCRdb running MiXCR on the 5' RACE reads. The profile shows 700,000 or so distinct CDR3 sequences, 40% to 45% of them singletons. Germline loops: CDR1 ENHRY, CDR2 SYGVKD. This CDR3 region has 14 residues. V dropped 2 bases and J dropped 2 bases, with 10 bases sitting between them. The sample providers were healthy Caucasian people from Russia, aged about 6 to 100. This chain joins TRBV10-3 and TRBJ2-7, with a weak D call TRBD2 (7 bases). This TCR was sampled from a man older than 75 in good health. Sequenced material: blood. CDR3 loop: CAISEQGTTYEQYF. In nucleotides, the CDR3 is TGTGCCATCAGTGAGCAGGGGACTACCTACGAGCAGTACTTC.